These 19 T cell receptor beta chains share one sample of origin, sequenced in a study of T cell repertoires in cytomegalovirus infection. TCRdb redid the calling of the reads with MiXCR, one entry per CDR3 protein. Of approximately 700,000 distinct CDR3 sequences in the sample, 35% to 45% were seen once. The sequencing input was PBMCs. The source is a human donor in good health (CMV status not recorded). Some clones in this sample may be carry-over from other donors' samples.

This clonotype has ten or more counts. This sequence joins TRBV7-9 and TRBJ1-1; D might be TRBD1 (5 bases). Trimming removed 1 base at V and 8 bases at J, with 11 bases between. Germline lookup yields CDR1 SEHNR and CDR2 FQNEAQ (reference sequence). CDR3 length: 13 amino acids. This CDR3 reads CASSLVGEREAFF. The CDR3 bases are TGTGCCAGCAGCTTAGTGGGGGAGCGAGAAGCTTTCTTT.

V is TRBV7-9 and J is TRBJ1-2; 7 bases agree with TRBD1. Losses at the gene ends were 5 bases for V and 1 base for J; bases not matched to a gene: 10. CDR1 and CDR2 (germline): SEHNR, FQNEAQ (reference sequence). CDR3 size: 16 residues. CDR3 protein: CASSLHLDRVNYGYTF. The CDR3 DNA follows: TGTGCCAGCAGCCTTCATCTAGACAGGGTTAACTATGGCTACACCTTC.

This chain connects TRBV19 to TRBJ2-2; maybe TRBD2 (6 bases). The CDR3 extends over 15 amino acids. Looked up from germline, CDR1 is LNHDA and CDR2 is SQIVND (reference sequence). The V end lost 8 bases, the J end lost 3 bases, and 16 bases lay between the germline ends. The CDR3 sequence: CASLGGQEYTGELFF. CDR3 in DNA: TGTGCCAGTCTAGGAGGGCAGGAATACACCGGGGAGCTGTTTTTT.

The chain combines TRBV27 with TRBJ2-1, with 12 bases lining up with TRBD2. With V trimmed by 2 bases and J by 5 bases, 10 bases remained unmatched. CDR3 length: 18 residues. Germline-derived CDR1 and CDR2 are MNHEY and SMNVEV (reference sequence). CDR3 nucleotide sequence: TGTGCCAGCAGTTTAGTTCGGCTAGCGGGAGGGAAGCACAATGAGCAGTTCTTC. Its translation is CASSLVRLAGGKHNEQFF.

The rearrangement links TRBV7-3 to TRBJ2-1; D not certain. Deletions cut 2 bases from V and 7 bases from J, with 9 bases between. CDR1 is SGHTA, CDR2 FQGTGA, per germline. This CDR3 is built from 13 residues. Written as DNA, the CDR3 is TGTGCCAGCAGCTTATCCCGGTGGAATGAGCAGTTCTTC. Translating it yields CASSLSRWNEQFF.

This clonotype has more than one count but fewer than ten. The gene calls are TRBV7-9 and TRBJ1-1, with D possibly TRBD1 on 6 matching bases. This CDR3 spans 14 amino acids. V was clipped by 6 bases and J by 4 bases, with 15 bases between them. Germline-derived CDR1 and CDR2 are SEHNR and FQNEAQ (reference sequence). The DNA of the CDR3 is TGTGCCAGCAGACGAACAGGGTCTGTCACTGAAGCTTTCTTT. Its protein product is CASRRTGSVTEAFF.

This rearrangement joins TRBV7-2 to TRBJ2-3; no reliable D call. The CDR3 spans 15 residues. V was shortened by 2 bases and J by 1 base, with 10 bases between the two germline ends. Germline assignment: CDR1 SGHTA and CDR2 FQGNSA. CDR3 region: CASSLQIAGTDTQYF. CDR3 nucleotides: TGTGCCAGCAGCTTACAGATTGCGGGCACAGATACGCAGTATTTT.

The genes are TRBV4-1 and TRBJ2-3; a possible D gene is TRBD2 (6 bases). Germline V gene sequence: CDR1 MGHRA, CDR2 YSYEKL. The CDR3 consists of 14 residues. V was pared by 4 bases and J by 6 bases, with 14 bases between. CDR3 coding DNA: TGCGCCAGCAGCCCGGGACTGGGGATGGATACGCAGTATTTT. Amino acid sequence: CASSPGLGMDTQYF.

Many counts were recorded for this clonotype. This chain links TRBV7-2 with TRBJ2-1; TRBD2 matches at 9 bases. The CDR3 length is 19 residues. The trim removed 5 bases at V and 2 bases at J, leaving 16 bases unmatched. The V gene's germline CDR1 is SGHTA and CDR2 FQGNSA. The CDR3 nucleotides are TGTGCCAGCAGCCCAGTAGGCCTAGCGGGATCGGACCCCTACAATGAGCAGTTCTTC. It codes for CASSPVGLAGSDPYNEQFF.

V usage is TRBV11-3 and J usage is TRBJ2-6, with D perhaps matching TRBD1 (6 bases). The V end lost 3 bases, the J end lost 0 bases, and 9 bases lay between the germline ends. Germline assignment: CDR1 SGHNT and CDR2 YENEEA. The CDR3 has 16 amino acids. CDR3 amino acids: CASSLGQHSGANVLTF. CDR3 DNA: TGTGCCAGCAGCTTGGGACAACACTCTGGGGCCAACGTCCTGACTTTC.

In regard to this clonotype: One base away lies a much larger clone, so this may be a sequencing read error. The genes are TRBV12-5 and TRBJ2-7; D is undetermined. Per the germline V gene, CDR1 is LGHNT and CDR2 is FRNRAP. The CDR3 runs 12 residues. CDR3 in DNA: TGTGCTAGTGGTTTGGGGCTGTACGAGCAGTCCTTC. Translation: CASGLGLYEQSF.

A few counts support this clonotype. The V call is TRBV7-3, the J call TRBJ1-1, with D perhaps TRBD1 (5 bases). Germline values: CDR1 SGHTA, CDR2 FQGTGA. V lost 0 bases and J lost 0, with 8 bases in between. This CDR3 contains 15 residues. Written as DNA, the CDR3 is TGTGCCAGCAGCTTAACTCCAGGGATGAACACTGAAGCTTTCTTT. It encodes CASSLTPGMNTEAFF.

The chain has TRBV6-6 and TRBJ1-5; possible D gene TRBD1, 5 bases. With 5 bases removed from V and 4 bases from J, the gap between germline ends came to 18 bases. The CDR3 length is 16 residues. Germline V gene lookup returns CDR1 MNHNY and CDR2 SVGAGI (reference sequence). CDR3 sequence (DNA): TGTGCCAGCAGTCCCACCGTCGACAGCGTTAATCAGCCCCAGCATTTT. This encodes CASSPTVDSVNQPQHF.

The chain recombines TRBV20-1 with TRBJ2-3, with 10 positions matching TRBD2. Per the germline V gene, CDR1 is DFQATT and CDR2 is SNEGSKA (reference sequence). The CDR3 has 16 amino acids. V dropped 1 base and J dropped 3; count of bases not matched to a gene: 7. CDR3 DNA sequence: TGCAGTGCTAGAGCGCAAGCGGGAGGGCCGACAGATACGCAGTATTTT. Its translation: CSARAQAGGPTDTQYF.

J is TRBJ2-3 and V is TRBV4-1, with a possible D match to TRBD1 (5 bases). The CDR3 consists of 18 residues. CDR1 is MGHRA and CDR2 is YSYEKL in the germline V gene. Trimming took 0 bases from V and 2 from J, leaving 18 bases between them. The CDR3 bases are TGCGCCAGCAGCCAAGAGCCTCCGACAGAGCGCCCCACAGATACGCAGTATTTT. Its translation is CASSQEPPTERPTDTQYF.

This clonotype was seen at least ten times. V and J are TRBV27 and TRBJ2-7, with no clear D. The CDR3 totals 13 residues. V was cut by 6 bases and J by 0 bases, with 9 bases left in between. Germline lookup yields CDR1 MNHEY and CDR2 SMNVEV (reference sequence). The CDR3 DNA reads TGTGCCAGCAGCTTAACCTCCTCCTACGAGCAGTACTTC. It specifies CASSLTSSYEQYF.

Of note for this clonotype: A much more abundant neighbour one base away suggests this may be a read error. The CDR3 coding sequence is TGTGCCAGCTCAACAGGGGGCTTTAATAATTCACCCCTCCACTTT. Translation gives CASSTGGFNNSPLHF. The chain uses TRBV7-9 and TRBJ1-6; 9 bases align to TRBD1. Trimming cost V 8 bases and J 5 bases; bases outside gene matches: 7. CDR1 and CDR2 from the germline V gene are SEHNR and FQNEAQ (reference sequence). The CDR3 is 15 residues long.

The chain combines TRBV7-8 with TRBJ2-2; D unresolved. From germline, CDR1 is SGHVS and CDR2 FQNEAQ. Trimming removed 5 bases at V and 1 base at J, with 11 bases between. The length of the CDR3 is 15 residues. The CDR3 nucleotides read TGTGCCAGCAGCATAATAGTGGTGAACACCGGGGAGCTGTTTTTT. Its translation is CASSIIVVNTGELFF.

The sample holds a few counts of this clonotype. The chain recombines TRBV7-6 with TRBJ2-7; D remains ambiguous. From germline, CDR1 is SGHVS and CDR2 FNYEAQ. V was pared by 1 base and J by 2 bases, with 9 bases between. This CDR3 has 14 amino acids. CDR3 region: CASSLEQKTYEQYF. The DNA of the CDR3 is TGTGCCAGCAGCTTAGAACAGAAGACCTACGAGCAGTACTTC.